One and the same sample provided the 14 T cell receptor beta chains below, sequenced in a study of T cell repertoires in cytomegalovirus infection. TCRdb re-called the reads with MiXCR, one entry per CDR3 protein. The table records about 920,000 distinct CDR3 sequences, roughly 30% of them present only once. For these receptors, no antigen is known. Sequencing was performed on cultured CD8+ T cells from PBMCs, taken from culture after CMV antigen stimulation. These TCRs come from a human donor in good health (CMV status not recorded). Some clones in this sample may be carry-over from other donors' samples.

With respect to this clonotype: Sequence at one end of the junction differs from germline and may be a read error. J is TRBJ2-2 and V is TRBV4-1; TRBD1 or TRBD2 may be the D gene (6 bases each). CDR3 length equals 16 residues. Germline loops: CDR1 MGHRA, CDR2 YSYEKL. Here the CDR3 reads CANSQEGGTNTGELFF. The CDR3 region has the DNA TGCGCCAACAGCCAAGAGGGCGGGACAAACACCGGGGAGCTGTTTTTT.

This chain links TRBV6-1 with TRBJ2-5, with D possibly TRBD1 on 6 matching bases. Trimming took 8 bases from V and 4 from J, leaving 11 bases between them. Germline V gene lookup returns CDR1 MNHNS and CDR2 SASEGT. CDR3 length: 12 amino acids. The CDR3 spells CASLGHSETQYF. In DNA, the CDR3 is TGTGCCAGCTTGGGACATTCAGAGACCCAGTACTTC.

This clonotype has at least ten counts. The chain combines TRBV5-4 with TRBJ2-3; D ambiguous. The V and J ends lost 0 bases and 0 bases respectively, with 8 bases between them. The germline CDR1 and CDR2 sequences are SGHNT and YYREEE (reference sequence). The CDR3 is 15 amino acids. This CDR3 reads CASSLAVQSTDTQYF. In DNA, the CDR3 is TGTGCCAGCAGCTTGGCAGTCCAGAGCACAGATACGCAGTATTTT.

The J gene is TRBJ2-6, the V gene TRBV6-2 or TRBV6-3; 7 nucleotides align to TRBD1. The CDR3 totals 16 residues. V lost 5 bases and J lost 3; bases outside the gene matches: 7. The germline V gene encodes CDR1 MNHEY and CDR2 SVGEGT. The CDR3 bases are TGTGCCAGCAGTCCTTCCAGGGGGAATGGGGCCAACGTCCTGACTTTC. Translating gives CASSPSRGNGANVLTF.

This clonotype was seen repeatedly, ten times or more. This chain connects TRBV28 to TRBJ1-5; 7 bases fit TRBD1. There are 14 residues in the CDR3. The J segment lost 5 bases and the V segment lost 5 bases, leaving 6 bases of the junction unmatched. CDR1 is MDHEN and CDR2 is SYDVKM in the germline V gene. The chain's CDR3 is CASSGDSPYQPQHF. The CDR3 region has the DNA TGTGCCAGCAGTGGGGACAGCCCTTATCAGCCCCAGCATTTT.

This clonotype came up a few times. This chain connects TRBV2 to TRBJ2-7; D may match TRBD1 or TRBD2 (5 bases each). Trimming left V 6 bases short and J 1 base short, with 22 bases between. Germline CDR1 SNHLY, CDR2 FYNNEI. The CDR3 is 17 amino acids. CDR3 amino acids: CASSRHPSGQRSYEQYV. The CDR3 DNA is TGTGCCAGCAGCCGGCATCCCTCGGGGCAGAGATCCTACGAGCAGTACGTC.

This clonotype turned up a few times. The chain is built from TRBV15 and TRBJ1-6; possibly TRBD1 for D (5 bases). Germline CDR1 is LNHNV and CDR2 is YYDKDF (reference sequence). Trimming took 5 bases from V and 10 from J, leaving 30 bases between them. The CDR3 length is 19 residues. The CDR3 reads CATSPLGLRDAIPGSPLHF. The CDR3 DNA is TGTGCCACCAGCCCCCTTGGCCTCAGGGACGCAATTCCAGGGTCACCCCTCCACTTT.

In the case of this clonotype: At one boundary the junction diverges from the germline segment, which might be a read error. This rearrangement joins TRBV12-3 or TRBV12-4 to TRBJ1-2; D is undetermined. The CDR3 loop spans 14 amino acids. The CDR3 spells CANSELGPFYGYTF. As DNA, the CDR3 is TGTGCCAACAGTGAACTCGGGCCGTTCTATGGCTACACCTTC.

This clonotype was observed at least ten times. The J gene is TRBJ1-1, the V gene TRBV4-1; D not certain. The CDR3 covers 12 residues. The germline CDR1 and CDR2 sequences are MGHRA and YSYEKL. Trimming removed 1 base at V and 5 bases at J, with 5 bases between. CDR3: CASSQGTTEAFF. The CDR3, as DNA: TGCGCCAGCAGCCAAGGGACTACTGAAGCTTTCTTT.

The CDR3 loop is CSAGRRGGANVLTF. CDR3 nucleotide sequence: TGCAGTGCAGGCCGGAGGGGGGGGGCCAACGTCCTGACTTTC. This rearrangement joins TRBV20-1 to TRBJ2-6, with D perhaps TRBD1 or TRBD2 (6 bases each). The CDR3 has 14 amino acids. V lost 6 bases to trimming and J lost 4 bases, with 13 bases between them. From germline, CDR1 is DFQATT and CDR2 SNEGSKA (reference sequence).

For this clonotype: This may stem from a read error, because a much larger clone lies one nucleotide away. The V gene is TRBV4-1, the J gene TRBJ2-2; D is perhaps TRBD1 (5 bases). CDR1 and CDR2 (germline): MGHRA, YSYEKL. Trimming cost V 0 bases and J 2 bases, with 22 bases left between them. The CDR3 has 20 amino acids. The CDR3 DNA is TGCGCCAGCAGCCAAGATTTGATTAGCAGGGTCTTACTCAACACCGGGGAGCTGTTTTTT. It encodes CASSQDLISRVLLNTGELFF.

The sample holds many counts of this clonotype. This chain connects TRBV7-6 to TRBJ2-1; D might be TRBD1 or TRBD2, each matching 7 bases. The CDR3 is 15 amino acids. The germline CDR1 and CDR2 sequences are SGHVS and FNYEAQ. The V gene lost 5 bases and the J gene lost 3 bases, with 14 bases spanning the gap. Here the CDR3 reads CASSPPGGGYNEQFF. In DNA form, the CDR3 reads TGTGCCAGCAGCCCCCCAGGGGGGGGCTACAATGAGCAGTTCTTC. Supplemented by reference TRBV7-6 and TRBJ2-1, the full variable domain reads GAGVSQSPRYKVTKRGQDVALRCDPISGHVSLYWYRQALGQGPEFLTYFNYEAQQDKSGLPNDRFSAERPEGSISTLTIQRTEQRDSAMYRCASSPPGGGYNEQFFGPGTRLTVL.

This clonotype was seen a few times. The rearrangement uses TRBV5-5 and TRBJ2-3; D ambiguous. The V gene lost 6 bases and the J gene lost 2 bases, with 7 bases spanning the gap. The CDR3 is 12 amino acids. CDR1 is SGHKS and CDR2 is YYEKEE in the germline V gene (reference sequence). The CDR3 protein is CASTSTTDTQYF. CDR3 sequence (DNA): TGTGCCAGCACCTCTACCACAGATACGCAGTATTTT. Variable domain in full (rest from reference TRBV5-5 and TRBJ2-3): DAGVTQSPTHLIKTRGQQVTLRCSPISGHKSVSWYQQVLGQGPQFIFQYYEKEERGRGNFPDRFSARQFPNYSSELNVNALLLGDSALYLCASTSTTDTQYFGPGTRLTVL.

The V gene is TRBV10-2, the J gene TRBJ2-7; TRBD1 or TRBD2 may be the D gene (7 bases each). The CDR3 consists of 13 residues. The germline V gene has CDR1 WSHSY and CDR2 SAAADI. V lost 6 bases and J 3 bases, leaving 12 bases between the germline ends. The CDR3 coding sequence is TGCGCCAGCAGGGGAGGGACAGACTACGAGCAGTACTTC. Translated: CASRGGTDYEQYF.